This passage covers 31 T cell receptor beta chains from one sample sequenced in a study of T cell responses to AZD1222 COVID-19 vaccine. TCRdb's table, derived via immunoSEQ multiplex PCR, lists solely in-frame clones and lacks some. The data hold about 59,000 clones, with approximately 89% observed a single time. The sequenced sample was peripheral blood, obtained 28 days after the second AZD1222 dose. These receptors originate from an adult who received the AZD1222 COVID-19 vaccine.

The J gene is TRBJ2-6, the V gene TRBV5-4, with 8 nucleotides matching TRBD1. Germline values: CDR1 SGHNT, CDR2 YYREEE (reference sequence). J gave up 3 bases and V 4 bases, and 3 bases lay outside the gene matches. The CDR3 extends over 15 amino acids. The CDR3 bases are TGTGCCAGCAGCCCTGGACAGGGTGGGGCCAACGTCCTGACTTTC. It translates to CASSPGQGGANVLTF.

On this clone: Additional DNA sequences in this sample encode the identical CDR3. The chain couples TRBV11-2 to TRBJ1-5, with unresolved D. Looked up from germline, CDR1 is SGHAT and CDR2 is FQNNGV. The V end was cut by 1 base, the J end by 2 bases, with 6 bases between. CDR3 size: 14 residues. Written as DNA, the CDR3 is TGTGCCAGCAGCTTAGGTCAGGGCAATCAGCCCCAGCATTTT. It is translated as CASSLGQGNQPQHF.

The genes are TRBV12-3 or TRBV12-4 and TRBJ2-3; 9 bases are a match to TRBD2. The V segment lost 10 bases and the J segment 7 bases; nucleotides outside the gene matches: 6. The CDR3 is 12 residues long. The CDR3 bases are TGTGCCACCGGTAGCGGGAGCAATACGCAGTATTTT. Translating gives CATGSGSNTQYF.

The chain carries TRBV19 and TRBJ1-2; the D is unclear. With 3 bases removed from V and 4 bases from J, the gap between germline ends came to 12 bases. The length of the CDR3 is 14 residues. Germline values: CDR1 LNHDA, CDR2 SQIVND (reference sequence). The CDR3, as DNA: TGTGCCAGTAGTATCCCCCTGGGGTCCTATGGCTACACCTTC. Translated: CASSIPLGSYGYTF. The whole variable domain, filled in from reference TRBV19 and TRBJ1-2, reads DGGITQSPKYLFRKEGQNVTLSCEQNLNHDAMYWYRQDPGQGLRLIYYSQIVNDFQKGDIAEGYSVSREKKESFPLTVTSAQKNPTAFYLCASSIPLGSYGYTFGSGTRLTVV.

J is TRBJ1-1 and V is TRBV7-9; D remains ambiguous. The CDR3 runs to 13 residues. Per the germline V gene, CDR1 is SEHNR and CDR2 is FQNEAQ (reference sequence). The germline V and J ends were trimmed by 1 base and 7 bases, with 10 bases remaining between them. The CDR3 DNA reads as TGTGCCAGCAGCTTAGGGGGTGATATTGAAGCTTTCTTT. Encoded protein: CASSLGGDIEAFF. Variable domain in full (rest from reference TRBV7-9 and TRBJ1-1): DTGVSQNPRHKITKRGQNVTFRCDPISEHNRLYWYRQTLGQGPEFLTYFQNEAQLEKSRLLSDRFSAERPKGSFSTLEIQRTEQGDSAMYLCASSLGGDIEAFFGQGTRLTVV.

V gene TRBV12-3 or TRBV12-4 combines with J gene TRBJ2-7; TRBD1 aligns across 8 bases. This CDR3 spans 12 amino acids. V trimming: 6 bases; J trimming: 2 bases; junction bases outside the gene matches: 0. DNA for the CDR3: TGTGCCAGCAGACAGGGGGCCTACGAGCAGTACTTC. Its translation is CASRQGAYEQYF.

J is TRBJ2-1 and V is TRBV29-1; TRBD2 matches 14 bases. The CDR3 spans 16 residues. Germline assignment: CDR1 SQVTM and CDR2 ANQGSEA. The J segment lost 6 bases and the V segment lost 6 bases, leaving 10 bases of the junction unmatched. The CDR3 DNA is TGCAGCGTCTCGAAGGGACTAGCGGGAGAAGGCAATGAGCAGTTCTTC. As protein: CSVSKGLAGEGNEQFF.

This rearrangement joins TRBV10-3 to TRBJ1-2; 9 bases line up with TRBD1. V lost 10 bases to trimming and J lost 5 bases; unmatched junction nucleotides: 8. The CDR3 is 13 amino acids. The germline V gene has CDR1 ENHRY and CDR2 SYGVKD. The CDR3 DNA reads as TGTGCCACCAATAGACAGGGGGTGTATGGCTACACCTTC. This sequence encodes CATNRQGVYGYTF.

The J gene is TRBJ1-2, the V gene TRBV7-3, with D tentatively TRBD1 (6 bases). Per the germline V gene, CDR1 is SGHTA and CDR2 is FQGTGA. CDR3 size: 14 residues. V lost 5 bases to trimming and J lost 6 bases, with 16 bases between them. CDR3 region: CASSQNQGQDGYTF. CDR3 sequence (DNA): TGTGCCAGCAGCCAAAACCAGGGGCAGGATGGCTACACCTTC.

The chain is built from TRBV11-2 and TRBJ1-1; possible D gene TRBD1, 5 bases. V gave up 1 base and J gave up 2 bases, with 8 bases separating them. Looked up from germline, CDR1 is SGHAT and CDR2 is FQNNGV. The CDR3 is 14 amino acids. CDR3 coding DNA: TGTGCCAGCAGCTTAGGACGGGACAACACTGAAGCTTTCTTT. Translated, it gives CASSLGRDNTEAFF.

CDR3 in amino acids: CASSPIHRSYNSPLHF. DNA of the CDR3: TGTGCCAGCAGCCCGATCCATCGCTCCTATAATTCACCCCTCCACTTT. V gene TRBV3-1 (or the pseudogene TRBV3-2) combines with J gene TRBJ1-6; D is undetermined. From germline, CDR1 is LGHDT and CDR2 YNNKEL (reference sequence). Trimming pared 4 bases from V and 0 bases from J, leaving 10 bases between. The CDR3 spans 16 residues.

The gene calls are TRBV9 and TRBJ1-6, with TRBD1 matching over 9 bases. The length of the CDR3 is 15 residues. The V gene's germline CDR1 is SGDLS and CDR2 YYNGEE. V lost 4 bases to trimming and J lost 10 bases; unmatched junction nucleotides: 9. The CDR3 DNA sequence: TGTGCCAGCAGCCCCCGGGACAGGGTGCAGTCACCCCTCCACTTT. This sequence encodes CASSPRDRVQSPLHF.

V usage is TRBV5-6 and J usage is TRBJ1-5, with 7 bases fitting TRBD1. CDR1 SGHDT and CDR2 YYEEEE come from the germline V gene. V trimming: 2 bases; J trimming: 3 bases; junction bases outside the gene matches: 8. The CDR3 covers 16 residues. The CDR3, as DNA: TGTGCCAGCAGCTTTAACCGGGGACAGAACAATCAGCCCCAGCATTTT. Translating it yields CASSFNRGQNNQPQHF.

The chain combines TRBV7-2 with TRBJ2-7; 10 bases agree with TRBD1. The trim removed 5 bases at V and 2 bases at J, leaving 3 bases unmatched. CDR1 and CDR2 from the germline V gene are SGHTA and FQGNSA. This CDR3 is 14 amino acids long. This chain's CDR3 is CASSATGGPYEQYF. CDR3 sequence (DNA): TGTGCCAGCAGCGCGACAGGGGGCCCCTACGAGCAGTACTTC.

This clone was seen just once. The V call is TRBV25-1, the J call TRBJ1-2; no definite D call. From germline, CDR1 is MGHDK and CDR2 SYGVNS. The V gene lost 1 base and the J gene lost 7 bases, with 13 bases spanning the gap. This CDR3 comprises 14 residues. DNA of the CDR3: TGTGCCAGCAGTGAATTGGGCCCTCAAGGTGGCTACACCTTC. It yields the protein CASSELGPQGGYTF.

CDR3 sequence: CASSPTGQPPGGYTF. The CDR3 region has the DNA TGTGCCAGCAGCCCTACCGGGCAGCCCCCTGGAGGCTACACCTTC. The rearrangement uses TRBV7-9 and TRBJ1-2; D gene uncertain. Between the trimmed V and J ends, which lost 5 bases and 8 bases, there was a span of 21 bases. CDR1 is SEHNR and CDR2 is FQNEAQ in the germline V gene (reference sequence). The CDR3 runs 15 residues.

The rearrangement links TRBV4-1 to TRBJ1-5; D gene ambiguous. CDR1 is MGHRA and CDR2 is YSYEKL in the germline V gene. V was pared by 4 bases and J by 2 bases, with 18 bases between. This CDR3 comprises 17 residues. This chain's CDR3 is CASSLGLGDGRNQPQHF. The CDR3 DNA reads TGCGCCAGCAGCCTGGGCCTAGGAGACGGTCGCAATCAGCCCCAGCATTTT.

The V call is TRBV10-3, the J call TRBJ1-4, with 9 bases lining up with TRBD1. V lost 5 bases, J lost 8 bases, and 6 bases stayed unmatched. The CDR3 runs 14 residues. In germline, CDR1 is ENHRY, CDR2 SYGVKD. DNA of the CDR3: TGTGCCATCAGTACCGGGACAGGGACCGAAAAACTGTTTTTT. This codes for CAISTGTGTEKLFF.

The chain couples TRBV10-2 to TRBJ2-5, with D perhaps TRBD1 (5 bases). V was clipped by 0 bases and J by 2 bases, with 16 bases between them. This CDR3 comprises 17 residues. The germline V gene encodes CDR1 WSHSY and CDR2 SAAADI. CDR3 loop: CASSESKWVQVQETQYF. The DNA for the CDR3 is TGCGCCAGCAGTGAGTCGAAGTGGGTACAGGTTCAAGAGACCCAGTACTTC.

The chain recombines TRBV6-5 with TRBJ1-1, with 7 bases that match TRBD1. From germline, CDR1 is MNHEY and CDR2 SVGAGI. After removal of 7 bases from V and 3 bases from J, the junction contained 5 bases not matched to a gene. This CDR3 spans 13 amino acids. CDR3 protein: CASNRGPDTEAFF. CDR3 sequence (DNA): TGTGCCAGCAACAGGGGTCCGGACACTGAAGCTTTCTTT.

The chain combines TRBV11-2 with TRBJ2-1; 11 bases align to TRBD2. This CDR3 region has 16 residues. V shed 5 bases, J shed 5 bases, and the junction held 8 bases outside the gene matches. Germline CDR1 SGHAT, CDR2 FQNNGV. CDR3 sequence (DNA): TGTGCCAGCAGCCGCGGGGGGACTAGCGGTAACAATGAGCAGTTCTTC. Protein product: CASSRGGTSGNNEQFF.

This chain uses TRBV14 with TRBJ2-7; TRBD1 aligns across 7 bases. The trim removed 4 bases at V and 4 bases at J, leaving 13 bases unmatched. The CDR3 is 16 residues long. CDR1 and CDR2 from the germline V gene are SGHDN and FVKESK. The CDR3 DNA reads as TGTGCCAGCAGCCGAGTATACGGGGACAGAAATTACGAGCAGTACTTC. Translating gives CASSRVYGDRNYEQYF.

J is TRBJ2-1 and V is TRBV25-1, with D possibly being TRBD1 (6 bases). Germline V gene lookup returns CDR1 MGHDK and CDR2 SYGVNS. Trimming pared 6 bases from V and 2 bases from J, leaving 8 bases between. This CDR3 comprises 13 residues. CDR3 nucleotides: TGTGCCAGCAGGGGGACACCCTACAATGAGCAGTTCTTC. Its protein is CASRGTPYNEQFF. The full variable domain, in which reference TRBV25-1 and TRBJ2-1 provide the parts outside the CDR3, is EADIYQTPRYLVIGTGKKITLECSQTMGHDKMYWYQQDPGMELHLIHYSYGVNSTEKGDLSSESTVSRIRTEHFPLTLESARPSHTSQYLCASRGTPYNEQFFGPGTRLTVL.

The chain has TRBV6-5 and TRBJ1-4; 9 nucleotides agree with TRBD1. The CDR3 runs to 14 residues. Per the germline V gene, CDR1 is MNHEY and CDR2 is SVGAGI. The V and J ends lost 6 bases and 5 bases, in that order; junction bases with no gene match: 4. The CDR3 protein is CASSLGTGNEKLFF. The CDR3 bases are TGTGCCAGCAGCCTTGGGACAGGGAATGAAAAACTGTTTTTT.

This sequence joins TRBV5-1 and TRBJ2-3; a weak D match, TRBD2 (6 bases). In germline, CDR1 is SGHRS, CDR2 YFSETQ. V was shortened by 0 bases and J by 4 bases, with 18 bases between the two germline ends. This CDR3 has 17 residues. CDR3 amino acids: CASSLGPSVLLSDTQYF. For the CDR3, the DNA is TGCGCCAGCAGCTTGGGGCCTAGCGTGCTACTATCAGATACGCAGTATTTT.

V gene TRBV18 combines with J gene TRBJ1-4; D perhaps matches TRBD1 (5 bases). Trimming took off 2 bases at V and 7 bases at J, with 17 bases between the two ends. The germline CDR1 and CDR2 sequences are KGHSH and LQKENI. The CDR3 is 16 amino acids. The CDR3 DNA follows: TGTGCCAGCTCACCATTGTCTGGGGGGAACAGTGAAAAACTGTTTTTT. Residues: CASSPLSGGNSEKLFF. Full variable domain (missing parts from reference TRBV18 and TRBJ1-4): NAGVMQNPRHLVRRRGQEARLRCSPMKGHSHVYWYRQLPEEGLKFMVYLQKENIIDESGMPKERFSAEFPKEGPSILRIQQVVRGDSAAYFCASSPLSGGNSEKLFFGSGTQLSVL.

This clone turned up a few times. The chain is built from TRBV28 and TRBJ1-3, with 11 bases matching TRBD1. Germline-derived CDR1 and CDR2 are MDHEN and SYDVKM. The CDR3 covers 16 residues. Unmatched junction bases numbered 6, after V lost 7 bases and J lost 1 base. CDR3 nucleotides: TGTGCCAGCACCAGGACAGGGGGCTTTTCTGGAAACACCATATATTTT. This gives the protein CASTRTGGFSGNTIYF.

In DNA form, the CDR3 reads TGTGCCAGCAGCCAAGATCGCGGGGGCCCCCGTGGTGAAGCTTTCTTT. Translated: CASSQDRGGPRGEAFF. The genes are TRBV4-2 and TRBJ1-1, with D perhaps TRBD1 (6 bases). Trimming stripped 0 bases from V and 7 bases from J, with 18 bases between. The germline gives CDR1 LGHNA, CDR2 YNFKEQ. The CDR3 is 16 amino acids.

The CDR3 protein is CASTQGQNSYNSPLHF. In DNA form, the CDR3 reads TGTGCCAGTACCCAAGGACAGAACTCCTATAATTCACCCCTCCACTTT. This chain connects TRBV7-2 to TRBJ1-6, with D tentatively TRBD1 (6 bases). Germline CDR1 reads SGHTA; CDR2 reads FQGNSA. Trimming cost V 9 bases and J 0 bases, with 15 bases left between them. The CDR3 extends over 16 amino acids. Complete variable domain (other parts from reference TRBV7-2 and TRBJ1-6): GAGVSQSPSNKVTEKGKDVELRCDPISGHTALYWYRQSLGQGLEFLIYFQGNSAPDKSGLPSDRFSAERTGGSVSTLTIQRTQQEDSAVYLCASTQGQNSYNSPLHFGNGTRLTVT.

The chain is built from TRBV18 and TRBJ1-4; D unclear. The CDR3 is 14 residues long. Per the germline V gene, CDR1 is KGHSH and CDR2 is LQKENI. Trimming removed 2 bases from V and 0 bases from J, with 4 bases in between. The CDR3 coding sequence is TGTGCCAGCTCACCAGCTGCAACTAATGAAAAACTGTTTTTT. It specifies CASSPAATNEKLFF. The full variable domain, rest sourced from reference TRBV18 and TRBJ1-4, is NAGVMQNPRHLVRRRGQEARLRCSPMKGHSHVYWYRQLPEEGLKFMVYLQKENIIDESGMPKERFSAEFPKEGPSILRIQQVVRGDSAAYFCASSPAATNEKLFFGSGTQLSVL.

The V gene is TRBV19, the J gene TRBJ2-2; 8 bases agree with TRBD2. CDR1 and CDR2 from the germline V gene are LNHDA and SQIVND (reference sequence). The CDR3 contains 16 residues. After removal of 7 bases from V and 4 bases from J, the junction contained 11 bases not matched to a gene. The CDR3 nucleotides read TGTGCCAGTACCCCTTTAGCGGGATCGGCCACCGGGGAGCTGTTTTTT. Protein sequence: CASTPLAGSATGELFF.